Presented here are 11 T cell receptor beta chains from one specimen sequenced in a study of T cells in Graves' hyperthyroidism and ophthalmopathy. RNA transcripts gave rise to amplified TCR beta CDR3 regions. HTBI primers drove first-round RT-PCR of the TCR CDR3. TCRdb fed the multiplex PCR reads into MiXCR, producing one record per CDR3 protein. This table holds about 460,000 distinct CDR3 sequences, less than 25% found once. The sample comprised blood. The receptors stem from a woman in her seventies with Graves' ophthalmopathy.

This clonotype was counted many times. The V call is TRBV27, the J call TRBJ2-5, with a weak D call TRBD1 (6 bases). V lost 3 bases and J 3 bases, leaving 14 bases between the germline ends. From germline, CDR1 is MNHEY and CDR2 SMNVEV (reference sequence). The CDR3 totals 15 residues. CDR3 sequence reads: CASSFNLRGKETQYF. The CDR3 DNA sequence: TGTGCCAGCAGTTTCAATCTCAGGGGTAAAGAGACCCAGTACTTC.

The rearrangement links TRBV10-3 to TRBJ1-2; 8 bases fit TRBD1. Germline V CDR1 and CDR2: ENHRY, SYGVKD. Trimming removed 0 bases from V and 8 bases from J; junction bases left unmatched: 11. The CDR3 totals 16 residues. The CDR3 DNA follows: TGTGCCATCAGTGAGTCGATTGGTCAGGGGGCGCGAGGCTACACCTTC. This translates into CAISESIGQGARGYTF.

CDR3 amino acids: CASSDLGLSYEQYF. CDR3 nucleotide sequence: TGTGCCAGCAGTGACCTCGGACTATCCTACGAGCAGTACTTC. The V gene is TRBV6-1, the J gene TRBJ2-7; tentative D call: TRBD2 (6 bases). Germline V CDR1 and CDR2: MNHNS, SASEGT. Between the trimmed V and J ends, which lost 3 bases and 1 base, there was a span of 10 bases. CDR3 length: 14 amino acids.

The CDR3, as DNA: TGCGCCAGCAGCATGCGACAGGGGGGATCGGTAGATACGCAGTATTTT. Residues: CASSMRQGGSVDTQYF. This chain joins TRBV5-1 and TRBJ2-3; 9 bases fit TRBD1. CDR3 length: 16 residues. The J segment lost 5 bases and the V segment lost 4 bases, leaving 11 bases of the junction unmatched. Germline V CDR1 and CDR2: SGHRS, YFSETQ.

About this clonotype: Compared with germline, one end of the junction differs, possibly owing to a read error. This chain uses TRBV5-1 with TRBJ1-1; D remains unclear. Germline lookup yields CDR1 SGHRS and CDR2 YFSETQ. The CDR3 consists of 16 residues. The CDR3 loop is CACSLAVGSQNTEAFF. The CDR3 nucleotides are TGCGCCTGCAGCTTGGCCGTCGGCAGCCAGAACACTGAAGCTTTCTTT.

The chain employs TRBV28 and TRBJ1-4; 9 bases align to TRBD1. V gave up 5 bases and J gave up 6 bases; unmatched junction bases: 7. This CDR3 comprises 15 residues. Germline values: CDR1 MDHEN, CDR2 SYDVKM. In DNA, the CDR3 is TGTGCCAGCAGTACCCCCGGGACAGGGTATGAAAAACTGTTTTTT. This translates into CASSTPGTGYEKLFF.

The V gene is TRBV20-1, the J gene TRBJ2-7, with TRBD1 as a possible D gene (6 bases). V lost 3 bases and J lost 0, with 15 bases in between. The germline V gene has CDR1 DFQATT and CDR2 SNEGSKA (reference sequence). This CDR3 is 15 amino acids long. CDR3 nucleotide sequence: TGCAGTGCTAGGACTAACCGGGACATCTCCTACGAGCAGTACTTC. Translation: CSARTNRDISYEQYF.

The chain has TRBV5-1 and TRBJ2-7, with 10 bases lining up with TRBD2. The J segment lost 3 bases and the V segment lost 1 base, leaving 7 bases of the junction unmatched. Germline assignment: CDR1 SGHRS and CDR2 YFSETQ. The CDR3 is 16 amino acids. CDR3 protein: CASSLLTSGKGYEQYF. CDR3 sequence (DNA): TGCGCCAGCAGCTTGCTAACTAGCGGGAAAGGCTACGAGCAGTACTTC.

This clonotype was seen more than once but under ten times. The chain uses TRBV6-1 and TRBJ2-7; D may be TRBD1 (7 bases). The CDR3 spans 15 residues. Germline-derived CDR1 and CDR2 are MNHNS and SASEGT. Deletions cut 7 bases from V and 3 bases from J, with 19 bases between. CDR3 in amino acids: CASTPGVRQGYEQYF. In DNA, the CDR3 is TGTGCCAGCACCCCGGGGGTGCGACAGGGCTACGAGCAGTACTTC.

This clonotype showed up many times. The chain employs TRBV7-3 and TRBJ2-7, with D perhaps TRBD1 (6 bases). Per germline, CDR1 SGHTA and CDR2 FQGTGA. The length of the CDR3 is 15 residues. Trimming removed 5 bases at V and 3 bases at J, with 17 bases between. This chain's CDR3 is CASSVTGTTSYEQYF. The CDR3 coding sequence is TGTGCCAGCAGCGTTACCGGGACAACCAGCTACGAGCAGTACTTC. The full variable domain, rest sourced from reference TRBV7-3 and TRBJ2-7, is GAGVSQTPSNKVTEKGKYVELRCDPISGHTALYWYRQSLGQGPEFLIYFQGTGAADDSGLPNDRFFAVRPEGSVSTLKIQRTERGDSAVYLCASSVTGTTSYEQYFGPGTRLTVT.

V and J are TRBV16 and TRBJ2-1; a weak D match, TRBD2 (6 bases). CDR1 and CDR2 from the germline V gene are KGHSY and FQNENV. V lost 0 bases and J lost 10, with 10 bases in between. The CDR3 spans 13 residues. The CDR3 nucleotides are TGTGCCAGCAGCCAATCGAGGAGCGGGGAGCAGTTCTTC. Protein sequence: CASSQSRSGEQFF.